These 30 T cell receptor beta chains came from one sample sequenced in a study of regulatory T cells in long-lasting Graves disease. Described time point: newly diagnosed GD, antithyroid drugs for less than 3 months. PBMCs provided the RNA from which the TCR library was made. Relying on iRepertoire HTBI primers and Arm-PCR of CDR3 regions, the team built TCR beta libraries. TCRdb re-called the multiplex PCR reads through MiXCR, storing one row per CDR3 protein. The table includes hundreds of thousands of distinct CDR3 sequences, 15% to 20% detected once. Another study also made use of these data, one on T cells in Graves' hyperthyroidism and ophthalmopathy.

The sequencing used peripheral blood mononuclear cells (PBMCs), collected at new diagnosis, from a patient treated with antithyroid drugs. The source of these receptors is a woman in her twenties or thirties with Graves disease.

The rearrangement links TRBV5-1 to TRBJ2-5; no clear D gene. The CDR3 length is 15 residues. Deletions cut 3 bases from V and 5 bases from J, with 17 bases between. CDR1 SGHRS and CDR2 YFSETQ come from the germline V gene. The CDR3 loop reads CASSSPDHPVETQYF. CDR3 nucleotides: TGCGCCAGCAGCTCGCCGGACCATCCCGTTGAGACCCAGTACTTC.

This clonotype was counted only a few times. The chain combines TRBV3-1 with TRBJ2-5; D may be TRBD1 (6 bases). Trimming stripped 2 bases from V and 5 bases from J, with 9 bases between. Germline lookup yields CDR1 LGHDT and CDR2 YNNKEL (reference sequence). The length of the CDR3 is 13 residues. The CDR3 loop reads CASSQRGTETQYF. The CDR3, as DNA: TGTGCCAGCAGCCAAAGGGGGACGGAGACCCAGTACTTC.

This clonotype was recorded a few times. The chain is built from TRBV5-8 and TRBJ2-7, with TRBD2 matching over 10 bases. CDR1 SGHTS and CDR2 YDEGEE come from the germline V gene. The CDR3 totals 19 residues. V trimming: 3 bases; J trimming: 9 bases; junction bases outside the gene matches: 24. The CDR3 sequence: CASSSNPVWLAGVLFGQYF. In nucleotides, the CDR3 is TGTGCCAGCAGCTCAAACCCCGTGTGGCTAGCGGGGGTTCTATTCGGGCAGTACTTC.

This clonotype was seen many times. The chain is built from TRBV28 and TRBJ2-2; D is uncertain. The CDR3 contains 15 residues. V was pared by 2 bases and J by 2 bases, with 9 bases between. CDR1 and CDR2 (germline): MDHEN, SYDVKM. CDR3: CASSLGSPNTGELFF. CDR3 DNA sequence: TGTGCCAGCAGTTTAGGCAGCCCCAACACCGGGGAGCTGTTTTTT.

The chain couples TRBV20-1 to TRBJ2-7, with TRBD2 matching over 8 bases. V lost 3 bases to trimming and J lost 2 bases; unmatched junction nucleotides: 6. Looked up from germline, CDR1 is DFQATT and CDR2 is SNEGSKA (reference sequence). The CDR3 has 14 residues. The DNA for the CDR3 is TGCAGTGCTAGTCGAGACGGGAGGGCCTACGAGCAGTACTTC. This gives the protein CSASRDGRAYEQYF.

This clonotype has ten or more counts. The chain uses TRBV2 and TRBJ2-7, with TRBD2 identical over 7 bases. The CDR3 spans 12 residues. The V segment lost 6 bases and the J segment 5 bases; nucleotides outside the gene matches: 4. Per germline, CDR1 SNHLY and CDR2 FYNNEI. The CDR3 DNA reads as TGTGCCAGCAGGGGACTATCAAACGAGCAGTACTTC. Translation: CASRGLSNEQYF.

This clonotype turned up a few times. The chain recombines TRBV3-1 with TRBJ1-2; 9 bases agree with TRBD1. This CDR3 is 14 amino acids long. From germline, CDR1 is LGHDT and CDR2 YNNKEL (reference sequence). The J segment lost 8 bases and the V segment lost 2 bases, leaving 6 bases of the junction unmatched. CDR3 nucleotide sequence: TGTGCCAGCAGCCAAAACAGGGGGCGCGACGGCTACACCTTC. Translation: CASSQNRGRDGYTF.

The chain combines TRBV11-3 with TRBJ1-3, with D possibly TRBD1 on 5 matching bases. The V and J ends lost 0 bases and 2 bases respectively, with 11 bases between them. CDR1 is SGHNT and CDR2 is YENEEA in the germline V gene. CDR3 length equals 16 residues. This CDR3 is CASSLDGTIPGNTIYF. The DNA of the CDR3 is TGTGCCAGCAGCTTAGATGGGACTATTCCTGGAAACACCATATATTTT.

Many counts were recorded for this clonotype. The V gene is TRBV6-2 or TRBV6-3, the J gene TRBJ1-2; maybe TRBD1 (5 bases). V shed 8 bases and J shed 2 bases, with 12 bases lying between them. The CDR3 spans 13 residues. The germline gives CDR1 MNHEY, CDR2 SVGEGT. The CDR3 loop is CASRRQTNYGYTF. The CDR3, as DNA: TGTGCCAGCCGTCGACAGACCAACTATGGCTACACCTTC.

This clonotype came up once. Possible read error: a much larger clone is one base away. The V gene is TRBV3-1, the J gene TRBJ2-7; D is possibly TRBD1 (6 bases). Germline CDR1 reads LGHDT; CDR2 reads YNNKEL (reference sequence). The CDR3 consists of 14 residues. Trimming removed 3 bases at V and 3 bases at J, with 12 bases between. CDR3 amino acids: CASSQAGAYYEQYF. For the CDR3, the DNA is TGTGCCAGCAGCCAGGCAGGGGCCTACTACGAGCAGTACTTC.

This clonotype was observed a few times. DNA of the CDR3: TGTGCCAGTAGTATTACGGCAACTAATGAAAAACTGTTTTTT. It codes for CASSITATNEKLFF. The V and J genes are TRBV19 and TRBJ1-4; no definite D call. V lost 3 bases to trimming and J lost 0 bases, with 5 bases between them. The CDR3 length is 14 residues. Germline CDR1 LNHDA, CDR2 SQIVND (reference sequence).

This clonotype was found many times. V and J are TRBV6-1 and TRBJ1-2; maybe TRBD1 (5 bases). The germline V gene encodes CDR1 MNHNS and CDR2 SASEGT. Trimming shortened V by 8 bases and J by 4 bases, and 11 bases separated the two germline ends. There are 12 residues in the CDR3. The CDR3 DNA is TGTGCCAGCCCGGCCCAGGGCTATGGCTACACCTTC. It specifies CASPAQGYGYTF.

This clonotype was detected ten times or more. V is TRBV7-3 and J is TRBJ1-1; 7 bases fit TRBD1. The CDR3 consists of 14 residues. Germline-derived CDR1 and CDR2 are SGHTA and FQGTGA. The V segment lost 6 bases and the J segment 1 base; nucleotides outside the gene matches: 5. CDR3 coding DNA: TGTGCCAGCAGTACTGACAGGGAGAACACTGAAGCTTTCTTT. This translates into CASSTDRENTEAFF.

This clonotype was seen many times. The gene calls are TRBV27 and TRBJ2-7, with 12 bases lining up with TRBD2. The CDR3 has 15 residues. The V gene end was trimmed by 2 bases and the J gene end by 3 bases; junction bases not matched to a gene: 2. Germline assignment: CDR1 MNHEY and CDR2 SMNVEV (reference sequence). The DNA of the CDR3 is TGTGCCAGCAGTTTAGGGACTAGCGGGCTCTACGAGCAGTACTTC. Translation: CASSLGTSGLYEQYF.

A word on this clonotype: This sequence may be a read error, since a much larger clone differs from it by one base. The chain is built from TRBV2 and TRBJ1-5, with D unresolved. The CDR3 extends over 15 amino acids. V gave up 7 bases and J gave up 2 bases, with 15 bases separating them. Germline CDR1 is SNHLY and CDR2 is FYNNEI. This chain's CDR3 is CASTQQLYGNQPQHF. The CDR3 DNA reads as TGTGCCAGCACTCAACAGTTATATGGCAATCAGCCCCAGCATTTT.

This clonotype was observed a few times. The chain has TRBV11-2 and TRBJ2-7; D perhaps matches TRBD2 (6 bases). This CDR3 is built from 14 residues. V lost 5 bases, J lost 4 bases, and 15 bases lay in between. The germline V gene has CDR1 SGHAT and CDR2 FQNNGV. The DNA for the CDR3 is TGTGCCAGCAGCACCGGGACTCAGAGATACGAGCAGTACTTC. Translating gives CASSTGTQRYEQYF. The variable domain in full, completed from reference TRBV11-2 and TRBJ2-7, reads EAGVAQSPRYKIIEKRQSVAFWCNPISGHATLYWYQQILGQGPKLLIQFQNNGVVDDSQLPKDRFSAERLKGVDSTLKIQPAKLEDSAVYLCASSTGTQRYEQYFGPGTRLTVT.

This clonotype occurred a few times. V usage is TRBV20-1 and J usage is TRBJ1-1; D perhaps matches TRBD1 (5 bases). Germline-derived CDR1 and CDR2 are DFQATT and SNEGSKA (reference sequence). The CDR3 runs 13 residues. The CDR3: CRPWEGMNTEAFF. The CDR3 DNA sequence: TGCAGGCCCTGGGAGGGGATGAACACTGAAGCTTTCTTT.

This clonotype has a count of ten or more. CDR3 sequence (DNA): TGTGCCAGCATGGGGGGAGTCTACGAGCAGTACTTC. Translation gives CASMGGVYEQYF. This rearrangement joins TRBV6-2 or TRBV6-3 to TRBJ2-7, with D possibly matching TRBD2 (6 bases). Trimming pared 7 bases from V and 3 bases from J, leaving 10 bases between. This CDR3 spans 12 amino acids. Per germline, CDR1 MNHEY and CDR2 SVGEGT.

This clonotype has ten or more counts. This sequence joins TRBV20-1 and TRBJ1-1; TRBD1 is a possible D gene (6 bases). Trimming left V 3 bases short and J 5 bases short, with 7 bases between. This CDR3 has 11 residues. CDR1 is DFQATT, CDR2 SNEGSKA, per germline (reference sequence). This chain's CDR3 is CSASRGTEAFF. The CDR3, as DNA: TGCAGTGCTAGCAGGGGTACTGAAGCTTTCTTT.

The table lists this clonotype with a few counts. The chain links TRBV28 to TRBJ1-4; D is uncertain. Trimming took 1 base from V and 5 from J, leaving 20 bases between them. CDR3 length equals 18 residues. CDR1 is MDHEN, CDR2 SYDVKM, per germline. In DNA, the CDR3 is TGTGCCAGCAGTTTATCTAATGAGGTTGGGCAGGAGAATGAAAAACTGTTTTTT. As protein: CASSLSNEVGQENEKLFF.

This clonotype has at least ten counts. The chain recombines TRBV27 with TRBJ2-7; 8 bases agree with TRBD1. This CDR3 contains 17 residues. CDR1 MNHEY and CDR2 SMNVEV come from the germline V gene (reference sequence). J was trimmed by 4 bases and V by 4 bases; bases with no gene match: 15. The CDR3 sequence is CASSSLRGRGRRYEQYF. In DNA form, the CDR3 reads TGTGCCAGCAGTTCCCTCCGTGGCAGGGGGCGTCGGTACGAGCAGTACTTC.

As to this clonotype: A single base separates this from a much larger clone, so it may be a read error. This chain joins TRBV20-1 and TRBJ2-3; D might be TRBD2 (5 bases). This CDR3 spans 13 amino acids. The germline V gene has CDR1 DFQATT and CDR2 SNEGSKA (reference sequence). CDR3 sequence (DNA): TGCAGTACTAGAGATCCGAGAGCAGATACGCAGTATTTT. Translation gives CSTRDPRADTQYF.

Ten or more counts support this clonotype. The rearrangement uses TRBV19 and TRBJ1-1; 7 bases line up with TRBD1. The ends lost 5 bases at V and 0 bases at J; junction bases unmatched: 9. This CDR3 spans 16 amino acids. Germline-derived CDR1 and CDR2 are LNHDA and SQIVND (reference sequence). The CDR3 loop is CASSANRQGLNTEAFF. DNA for the CDR3: TGTGCCAGTAGTGCAAACCGACAGGGTTTGAACACTGAAGCTTTCTTT. The full variable domain, completed using reference TRBV19 and TRBJ1-1, is DGGITQSPKYLFRKEGQNVTLSCEQNLNHDAMYWYRQDPGQGLRLIYYSQIVNDFQKGDIAEGYSVSREKKESFPLTVTSAQKNPTAFYLCASSANRQGLNTEAFFGQGTRLTVV.

This clonotype was counted ten times or more. The chain uses TRBV28 and TRBJ1-6; 12 positions match TRBD1. The ends lost 1 base at V and 7 bases at J; junction bases unmatched: 5. This CDR3 is 17 amino acids long. From germline, CDR1 is MDHEN and CDR2 SYDVKM. The CDR3 region is CASSLSGQGAKNSPLHF. The CDR3 DNA reads as TGTGCCAGCAGTTTATCGGGACAGGGGGCGAAGAATTCACCCCTCCACTTT.

The table lists this clonotype with a few counts. V and J are TRBV24-1 and TRBJ2-3; 7 positions match TRBD1. J gave up 10 bases and V 4 bases, and 7 bases lay outside the gene matches. The CDR3 totals 13 residues. Germline V gene lookup returns CDR1 KGHDR and CDR2 SFDVKD. The CDR3 DNA follows: TGTGCCACCAGTGAAAACACAGGGGCGGCGCAGTATTTT. This encodes CATSENTGAAQYF.

The CDR3 DNA sequence: TGCAGTGCTGCAACTAGCGGGAATTACAATGAGCAGTTCTTC. It yields the protein CSAATSGNYNEQFF. This chain connects TRBV20-1 to TRBJ2-1; 10 bases line up with TRBD2. Germline trimming cut 5 bases from V and 4 bases from J; bases unmatched to any gene: 5. Germline assignment: CDR1 DFQATT and CDR2 SNEGSKA (reference sequence). The CDR3 extends over 14 amino acids.

Many counts were recorded for this clonotype. The chain employs TRBV27 and TRBJ2-7; 8 bases line up with TRBD2. Unmatched junction bases numbered 5, after V lost 3 bases and J lost 7 bases. CDR3 size: 13 residues. Germline CDR1 and CDR2: MNHEY and SMNVEV (reference sequence). DNA for the CDR3: TGTGCCAGCAGTTTCGGGGGGGGTTGGGAGCAGTACTTC. It yields the protein CASSFGGGWEQYF.

This clonotype showed up many times. This sequence joins TRBV7-9 and TRBJ1-1; D perhaps matches TRBD1 (5 bases). Per the germline V gene, CDR1 is SEHNR and CDR2 is FQNEAQ (reference sequence). The CDR3 contains 12 residues. The V end lost 5 bases, the J end lost 9 bases, and 13 bases lay between the germline ends. The CDR3 reads CASSQSRTKAFF. CDR3 in DNA: TGTGCCAGCAGCCAGAGTCGGACAAAAGCTTTCTTT.

The table lists this clonotype with many counts. The rearrangement links TRBV12-3 or TRBV12-4 to TRBJ2-3, with D possibly matching TRBD2 (5 bases). V was pared by 5 bases and J by 2 bases, with 14 bases between. The CDR3 length is 15 residues. CDR3 DNA: TGTGCCAGCAGTCCTGGACTCACCAACACAGATACGCAGTATTTT. Amino acid sequence: CASSPGLTNTDTQYF.

This clonotype has ten or more counts. This chain uses TRBV2 with TRBJ2-1; TRBD2 aligns across 10 bases. This CDR3 is built from 16 residues. The germline V gene has CDR1 SNHLY and CDR2 FYNNEI. J was trimmed by 7 bases and V by 3 bases; bases with no gene match: 9. CDR3 sequence: CASSEGIAGGGNEQFF. The CDR3 bases are TGTGCCAGCAGTGAGGGAATAGCGGGAGGAGGTAATGAGCAGTTCTTC. The entire variable domain, with the rest obtained from reference TRBV2 and TRBJ2-1, is as follows: EPEVTQTPSHQVTQMGQEVILRCVPISNHLYFYWYRQILGQKVEFLVSFYNNEISEKSEIFDDQFSVERPDGSNFTLKIRSTKLEDSAMYFCASSEGIAGGGNEQFFGPGTRLTVL.